Listed here is a single T cell receptor beta chain. These data are taken from a study of technical replicates of blood from a handful of donors. V gave up 6 bases and J gave up 0 bases, with 17 bases separating them. The CDR3 is made up of 16 amino acids. The germline V gene has CDR1 SGHAT and CDR2 FQNNGV. Generated by immunoSEQ multiplex PCR, the TCRdb table keeps only in-frame clones and is missing some. The sample has about 75,000 clones, about 97% seen once; the top ten hold around 0.18%. The source of this sequence is a human donor in good health. V and J are TRBV11-2 and TRBJ2-5; D is perhaps TRBD1 (6 bases). Sequencing used T cells isolated from PBMCs. CDR3 residues: CASRPTGTRYQETQYF. In DNA form, the CDR3 reads TGTGCCAGCAGACCTACCGGGACAAGGTACCAAGAGACCCAGTACTTC.